The T cell receptor beta chain under discussion was sequenced for a study of PD-1 blockade in classical Hodgkin lymphoma. Study information: It was nivolumab at 3 mg/kg, given intravenously every 2 weeks, that patients received.

The assay was immunoSEQ multiplex PCR, and TCRdb's table has in-frame clones only and misses some. The sample yields under 25,000 clones, roughly four fifths seen once. Study findings and constraints: Lower baseline TCR diversity marked trial partial responders and progressors. Differences between repertoires have undefined causes, possibly disease activity or prior therapy.

Per germline, CDR1 MNHNS and CDR2 SASEGT. The CDR3 is 12 residues long. Trimming shortened V by 4 bases and J by 9 bases, and 10 bases separated the two germline ends. Of note for this clone: Antigen unknown.

Time point described: cycle 4 day 1 (C4D1), after more than 5 weeks of nivolumab. Every one of the patients relapsed after autologous stem cell transplantation (brentuximab vedotin exposure was variable). Patients had relapsed/refractory classical Hodgkin lymphoma with complete response, partial response or progressive disease as best response. This TCR was sampled from a human donor with classical Hodgkin lymphoma. This chain connects TRBV6-1 to TRBJ1-5; TRBD1 is a possible D gene (5 bases). The source was peripheral blood mononuclear cells (PBMCs), collected before the fourth cycle of nivolumab. CDR3: CASSGGRGPQHF. The DNA of the CDR3 is TGTGCCAGCAGTGGGGGAAGGGGGCCCCAGCATTTT.